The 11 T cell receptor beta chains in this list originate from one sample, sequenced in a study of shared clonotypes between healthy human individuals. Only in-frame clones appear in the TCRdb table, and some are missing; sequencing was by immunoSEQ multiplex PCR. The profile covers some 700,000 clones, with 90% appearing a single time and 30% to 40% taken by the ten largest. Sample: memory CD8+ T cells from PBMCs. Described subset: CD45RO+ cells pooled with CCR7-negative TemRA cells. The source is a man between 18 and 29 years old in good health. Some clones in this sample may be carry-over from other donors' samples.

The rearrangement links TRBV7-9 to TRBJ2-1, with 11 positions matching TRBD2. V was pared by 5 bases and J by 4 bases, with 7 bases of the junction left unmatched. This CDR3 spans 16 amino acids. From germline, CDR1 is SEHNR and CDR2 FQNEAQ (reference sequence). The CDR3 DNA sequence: TGTGCCAGCAGCCCCCCGGGACTAGCGGAGTACAATGAGCAGTTCTTC. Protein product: CASSPPGLAEYNEQFF.

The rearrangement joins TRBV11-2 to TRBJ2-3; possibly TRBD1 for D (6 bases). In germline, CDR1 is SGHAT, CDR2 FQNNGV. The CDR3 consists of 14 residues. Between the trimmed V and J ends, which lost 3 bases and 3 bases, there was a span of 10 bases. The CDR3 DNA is TGTGCCAGCAGCTTTTACAGGGAGACAGATACGCAGTATTTT. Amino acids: CASSFYRETDTQYF. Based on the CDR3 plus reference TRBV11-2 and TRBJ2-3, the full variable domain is EAGVAQSPRYKIIEKRQSVAFWCNPISGHATLYWYQQILGQGPKLLIQFQNNGVVDDSQLPKDRFSAERLKGVDSTLKIQPAKLEDSAVYLCASSFYRETDTQYFGPGTRLTVL.

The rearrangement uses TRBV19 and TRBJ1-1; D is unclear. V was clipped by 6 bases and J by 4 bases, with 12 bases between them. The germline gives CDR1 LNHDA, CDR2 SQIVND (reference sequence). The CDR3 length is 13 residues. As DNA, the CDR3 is TGTGCCAGTAGCCTCGGAGGACTCACTGAAGCTTTCTTT. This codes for CASSLGGLTEAFF.

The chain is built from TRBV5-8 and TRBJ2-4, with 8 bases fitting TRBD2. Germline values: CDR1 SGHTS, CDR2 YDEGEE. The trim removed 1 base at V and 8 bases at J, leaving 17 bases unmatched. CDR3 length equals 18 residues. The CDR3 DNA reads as TGTGCCAGCAGCTTGCACCTATCAACCTTGGCGGGAGGAGACATTCAGTACTTC. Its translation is CASSLHLSTLAGGDIQYF.

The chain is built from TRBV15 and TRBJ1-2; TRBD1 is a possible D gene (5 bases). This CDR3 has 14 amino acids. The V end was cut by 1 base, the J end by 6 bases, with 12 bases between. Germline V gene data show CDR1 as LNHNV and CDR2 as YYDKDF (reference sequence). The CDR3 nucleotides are TGTGCCACCAGCAGAGGGGGCGAGGAGAATGGCTACACCTTC. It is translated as CATSRGGEENGYTF. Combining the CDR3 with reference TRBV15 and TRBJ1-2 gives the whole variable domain DAMVIQNPRYQVTQFGKPVTLSCSQTLNHNVMYWYQQKSSQAPKLLFHYYDKDFNNEADTPDNFQSRRPNTSFCFLDIRSPGLGDTAMYLCATSRGGEENGYTFGSGTRLTVV.

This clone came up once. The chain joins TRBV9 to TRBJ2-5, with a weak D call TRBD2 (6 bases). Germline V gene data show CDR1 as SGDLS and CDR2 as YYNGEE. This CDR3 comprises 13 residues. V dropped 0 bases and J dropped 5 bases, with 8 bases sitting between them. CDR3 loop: CASSVVGSETQYF. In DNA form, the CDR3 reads TGTGCCAGCAGCGTAGTCGGGAGTGAGACCCAGTACTTC.

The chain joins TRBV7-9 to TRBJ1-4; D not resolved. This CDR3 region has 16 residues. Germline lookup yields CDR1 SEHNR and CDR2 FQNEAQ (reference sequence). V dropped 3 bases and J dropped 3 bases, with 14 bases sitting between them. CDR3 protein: CASSFGPPRANEKLFF. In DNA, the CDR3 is TGTGCCAGCAGCTTCGGACCGCCGAGGGCTAATGAAAAACTGTTTTTT.

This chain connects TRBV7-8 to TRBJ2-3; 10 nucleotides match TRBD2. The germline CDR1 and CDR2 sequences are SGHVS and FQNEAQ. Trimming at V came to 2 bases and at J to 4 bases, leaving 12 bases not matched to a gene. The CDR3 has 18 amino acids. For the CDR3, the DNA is TGTGCCAGCAGCTTATTCCCTCCCCTAGCGGGAGTCGCAGATACGCAGTATTTT. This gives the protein CASSLFPPLAGVADTQYF.

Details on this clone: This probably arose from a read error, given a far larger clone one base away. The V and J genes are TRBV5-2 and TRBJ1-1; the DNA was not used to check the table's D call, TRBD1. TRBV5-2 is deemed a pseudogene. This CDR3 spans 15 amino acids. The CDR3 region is CASSQATGDNTEAFF. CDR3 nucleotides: TGTGCCAGCAGCCAAGCCACAGGGGACAACACTGAAGCTTTCTTT.

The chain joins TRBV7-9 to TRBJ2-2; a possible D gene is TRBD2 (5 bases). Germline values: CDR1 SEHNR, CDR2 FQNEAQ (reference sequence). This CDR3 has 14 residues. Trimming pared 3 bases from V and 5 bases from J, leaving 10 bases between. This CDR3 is CASSFGDYTGELFF. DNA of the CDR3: TGTGCCAGCAGCTTCGGGGATTATACCGGGGAGCTGTTTTTT.

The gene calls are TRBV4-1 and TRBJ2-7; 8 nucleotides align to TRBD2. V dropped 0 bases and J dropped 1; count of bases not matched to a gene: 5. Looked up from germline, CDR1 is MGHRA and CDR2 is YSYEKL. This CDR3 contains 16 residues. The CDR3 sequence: CASSQDRLAGSYEQYF. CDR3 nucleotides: TGCGCCAGCAGCCAAGATCGGCTAGCGGGTTCCTACGAGCAGTACTTC.